Included here is one TCR beta chain sequence, with context. What this receptor recognizes is not known. The sequencer listed for this sample is NextSeq 550. The Human TCR Profiling Kit (MiLaboratory) was used to make UMI-labeled 5' RACE TRB cDNA libraries. cDNA synthesis used the entire amount of extracted RNA, and PCR amplification then used the entire amount of cDNA produced. Libraries were prepared in parallel using an identical number of PCR cycles. As for the original processing: With a minimum of two reads required per UMI, MIGEC and MiXCR pulled out about 53,000 +/- 10,000 unique UMI-labeled TRB cDNA molecules from each library. On average, approximately 40,000 +/- 10,000 functional in-frame TRB CDR3 nucleotide clonotypes lacking stop codons were found per library. Diversity metrics, including normalized Shannon-Wiener and Chao1, were computed in VDJtools after downsampling to 5000 UMI-labeled TRB molecules per sample. VDJtools computed clonotype-size-weighted physicochemical properties of the central five CDR3 residues: interaction energy, strength, volume and Kidera factor 4. After reprocessing by TCRdb, each CDR3 protein sequence is one entry, and no DNA is given. The V and J calls and clone size are TCRdb's, not the authors'. The record for this sample contains about 120,000 distinct CDR3 sequences. The ten top clones hold approximately 0.29% of the sample.

These data belong to a study of CXCR3-negative and CXCR3-positive naive CD8 T cells (dated by TCRdb to between 2019 and 2020). Describing the broader study: In total, some 140 million TRB reads were obtained, which works out to roughly 1.5 +/- 0.3 million reads per library. The diversity and physicochemical repertoire analyses included about a dozen donors pooled from two independent experiments. Naive subsets from five or six donors and memory cells from 3 donors were included in the TRBV-TRBJ cluster analysis.

General findings and caveats noted by the study authors: Surface CD5, linked to self-reactivity in mice, was comparable between naive subsets; TCR interaction strength was therefore also inferred from TRB CDR3 physicochemical properties. TRB CDR3s from CXCR3-positive naive cells showed higher hydrophobicity (lower Kidera factor 4), lower energy, and higher strength and volume indices than CXCR3-negative naive cells. CXCR3 expression partially decreased after cryopreservation, so most assays used freshly isolated PBMCs. Within the same donor, TRBV-TRBJ usage looked similar between naive CXCR3-negative and CXCR3-positive cells, but memory cells had distinct patterns. Repertoire diversity was comparably high in both naive subsets but much lower in memory CD8+ T cells.

CDR1 and CDR2 were assigned from the germline V gene (reference sequence) as DFQATT and SNEGSKA. The CDR3 runs 15 residues from the cysteine to the phenylalanine. A DNA sequence was not provided. Each CD8+ T cell subset was flow-sorted in triplicate, with under 350,000 cells per subset placed directly into RLT lysis buffer. To exclude memory contaminants, naive CD8+ T cells were stringently defined as CD45RO-CCR7+CD27+CD95-. Using standard density gradient centrifugation, peripheral blood mononuclear cells were isolated from buffy coats. Naive CXCR3-negative and CXCR3-positive CD8+ T cells were flow-sorted using a FACSAria III. Total RNA was extracted from sorted cells using an RNeasy Mini Kit.

Sequencing used naive CXCR3- CD8+ T cells from blood. The cell subset or site label, read with the paper, signifies: CD45RO-CCR7+CD27+CD95- naive CD8+ T cells lacking CXCR3 (TNR3-). The TCR was taken from a human donor in good health. Some clones in this sample may be carry-over from other donors' samples. The V gene is TRBV20-1 and the J gene is TRBJ2-5; TCRdb's D gene call, TRBD2, goes unchecked for lack of DNA. The CDR3 reads as follows: CSARRRTSGRETQYF.